The 17 T cell receptor beta chains in this list originate from one sample, sequenced in a study of blood T cell repertoires in COVID-19. The protocol was immunoSEQ multiplex PCR, while the TCRdb copy is restricted to in-frame clones and leaves out a portion. The table records 240,000 or so clones, roughly 90% of them present only once. The sample was peripheral blood. Receptors were obtained from a man aged 60-69 years who had recovered from COVID-19.

This clone was detected a few times. The chain employs TRBV3-1 (or the pseudogene TRBV3-2) and TRBJ2-2; TRBD1 matches at 9 bases. The CDR3 is made up of 16 amino acids. After removal of 4 bases from V and 5 bases from J, the junction contained 8 bases not matched to a gene. From germline, CDR1 is LGHDT and CDR2 YNNKEL (reference sequence). This CDR3 is CASSPSGTGSTGELFF. DNA of the CDR3: TGTGCCAGCAGCCCGTCCGGGACAGGGTCTACCGGGGAGCTGTTTTTT.

This CDR3 reads CASSESRDSNIQYF. In DNA form, the CDR3 reads TGCGCCAGCAGTGAGTCGAGGGACTCCAACATTCAGTACTTC. The V gene is TRBV10-2, the J gene TRBJ2-4; possibly TRBD2 for D (6 bases). V shed 0 bases and J shed 7 bases, with 10 bases lying between them. Per germline, CDR1 WSHSY and CDR2 SAAADI. The CDR3 extends over 14 amino acids.

V usage is TRBV3-1 (or the pseudogene TRBV3-2) and J usage is TRBJ2-2, with D hard to call. Per germline, CDR1 LGHDT and CDR2 YNNKEL (reference sequence). V shed 4 bases and J shed 5 bases, with 5 bases lying between them. The CDR3 has 12 residues. The CDR3 coding sequence is TGTGCCAGCAGCCTCATGACCGGGGAGCTGTTTTTT. Its protein is CASSLMTGELFF.

V is TRBV20-1 and J is TRBJ2-7; no firm D call. Germline-derived CDR1 and CDR2 are DFQATT and SNEGSKA (reference sequence). The CDR3 is 11 residues long. The V gene lost 1 base and the J gene lost 6 bases, with 7 bases spanning the gap. CDR3: CSARVISEQYF. The CDR3 DNA is TGCAGTGCTAGAGTTATCTCCGAGCAGTACTTC.

This clone was detected only once. The rearrangement uses TRBV11-2 and TRBJ2-7; D unclear. CDR1 is SGHAT and CDR2 is FQNNGV in the germline V gene. V was pared by 5 bases and J by 7 bases, with 9 bases between. The CDR3 contains 11 residues. CDR3 nucleotide sequence: TGTGCCAGCAGCCTCCTGAGGGAGCAGTACTTC. This gives the protein CASSLLREQYF.

DNA of the CDR3: TGTGCCAGTAGCACGACCGGGACAGGCGCTCTTTACTATGGCTACACCTTC. Protein: CASSTTGTGALYYGYTF. V is TRBV19 and J is TRBJ1-2, with 8 bases lining up with TRBD1. Germline V gives CDR1 LNHDA, CDR2 SQIVND (reference sequence). CDR3 length: 17 residues. With V trimmed by 6 bases and J by 3 bases, 15 bases remained unmatched. Based on the CDR3 plus reference TRBV19 and TRBJ1-2, the full variable domain is DGGITQSPKYLFRKEGQNVTLSCEQNLNHDAMYWYRQDPGQGLRLIYYSQIVNDFQKGDIAEGYSVSREKKESFPLTVTSAQKNPTAFYLCASSTTGTGALYYGYTFGSGTRLTVV.

This chain uses TRBV27 with TRBJ1-4; 8 nucleotides line up with TRBD1. V dropped 5 bases and J dropped 4; count of bases not matched to a gene: 3. This CDR3 is built from 14 residues. The germline V gene has CDR1 MNHEY and CDR2 SMNVEV (reference sequence). CDR3 coding DNA: TGTGCCAGCAGTAACAGGGGGGGTAATGAAAAACTGTTTTTT. Translated, it gives CASSNRGGNEKLFF.

CDR3 coding DNA: TGTGCCAGCAGCCCTGGGGGCGCGGCTGGGGCCAACGTCCTGACTTTC. Encoded protein: CASSPGGAAGANVLTF. This chain uses TRBV28 with TRBJ2-6; D may be TRBD1 (6 bases). The germline CDR1 and CDR2 sequences are MDHEN and SYDVKM. V was clipped by 6 bases and J by 2 bases, with 14 bases between them. This CDR3 has 16 residues. The full variable domain, with the rest looked up from reference TRBV28 and TRBJ2-6, is DVKVTQSSRYLVKRTGEKVFLECVQDMDHENMFWYRQDPGLGLRLIYFSYDVKMKEKGDIPEGYSVSREKKERFSLILESASTNQTSMYLCASSPGGAAGANVLTFGAGSRLTVL.

This clone turned up a few times. The chain uses TRBV7-2 and TRBJ2-3, with 9 bases aligning to TRBD2. Germline values: CDR1 SGHTA, CDR2 FQGNSA. J lost 5 bases, V lost 5 bases, and 8 bases had no gene match. The CDR3 sequence is 15 residues long. The CDR3 DNA follows: TGTGCCAGCAGCCCCCAGGGGCGGGAGGGAGATACGCAGTATTTT. Residues: CASSPQGREGDTQYF.

The chain couples TRBV12-5 to TRBJ1-1; the D gene is possibly TRBD1 (5 bases). The CDR3 loop spans 18 amino acids. V was trimmed by 0 bases and J by 4 bases, leaving 21 bases between them. Germline V gene sequence: CDR1 LGHNT, CDR2 FRNRAP. As DNA, the CDR3 is TGTGCTAGTGGTTTGGTACCGGGCGGTCGGTTAAGGGGCACTGAAGCTTTCTTT. This codes for CASGLVPGGRLRGTEAFF. The full variable domain, its missing parts supplied by reference TRBV12-5 and TRBJ1-1, is DARVTQTPRHKVTEMGQEVTMRCQPILGHNTVFWYRQTMMQGLELLAYFRNRAPLDDSGMPKDRFSAEMPDATLATLKIQPSEPRDSAVYFCASGLVPGGRLRGTEAFFGQGTRLTVV.

V gene TRBV5-6 combines with J gene TRBJ1-5, with unresolved D. This CDR3 comprises 16 residues. V was pared by 1 base and J by 0 bases, with 11 bases between. Per germline, CDR1 SGHDT and CDR2 YYEEEE. Written as DNA, the CDR3 is TGTGCCAGCAGCTTGTTCAACGGGATTAGCAATCAGCCCCAGCATTTT. Translating gives CASSLFNGISNQPQHF.

The CDR3 DNA follows: TGTGCCAGCAGTTACTCCCGAGTGGACACCATATATTTT. Residues: CASSYSRVDTIYF. The chain links TRBV6-5 to TRBJ1-3, with no clear D. Germline-derived CDR1 and CDR2 are MNHEY and SVGAGI. The CDR3 is 13 amino acids. V lost 0 bases and J lost 8, with 8 bases in between.

This clone was seen once. The chain has TRBV6-5 and TRBJ2-5; maybe TRBD2 (6 bases). The V gene lost 5 bases and the J gene lost 1 base, with 8 bases spanning the gap. This CDR3 has 13 residues. Germline-derived CDR1 and CDR2 are MNHEY and SVGAGI. The CDR3: CASSRGIQETQYF. The DNA of the CDR3 is TGTGCCAGCAGTCGGGGGATCCAAGAGACCCAGTACTTC.

This sequence joins TRBV6-5 and TRBJ1-2; D not certain. V was cut by 0 bases and J by 5 bases, with 10 bases left in between. In germline, CDR1 is MNHEY, CDR2 SVGAGI. CDR3 length: 14 residues. CDR3 amino acids: CASSYSRRGYGYTF. Here the CDR3 DNA reads TGTGCCAGCAGTTACTCGAGGAGAGGGTATGGCTACACCTTC.

The chain uses TRBV2 and TRBJ2-7, with TRBD1 matching over 8 bases. With V trimmed by 1 base and J by 2 bases, 4 bases remained unmatched. Germline CDR1 and CDR2: SNHLY and FYNNEI. CDR3 length: 15 residues. The CDR3 sequence is CASSEVPGGPYEQYF. For the CDR3, the DNA is TGTGCCAGCAGTGAAGTGCCAGGGGGCCCCTACGAGCAGTACTTC.

The chain couples TRBV6-1 to TRBJ2-7; 10 bases align to TRBD2. V trimming: 0 bases; J trimming: 5 bases; junction bases outside the gene matches: 4. The length of the CDR3 is 15 residues. From germline, CDR1 is MNHNS and CDR2 SASEGT. The CDR3 region has the DNA TGTGCCAGCAGTGAAGCGGCTAGCGGGGGCGACGAGCAGTACTTC. This codes for CASSEAASGGDEQYF.

V is TRBV10-2 and J is TRBJ1-6, with D perhaps matching TRBD1 (6 bases). Trimming shortened V by 0 bases and J by 10 bases, and 13 bases separated the two germline ends. CDR1 is WSHSY and CDR2 is SAAADI in the germline V gene. This CDR3 is built from 15 residues. The DNA for the CDR3 is TGCGCCAGCAGTGAGTCCAGGGGTGTAGAATCACCCCTCCACTTT. Its translation: CASSESRGVESPLHF.